What follows describes a single T cell receptor (beta chain). Its antigen is unidentified. The sample belongs to a study of breast tumors, draining lymph nodes, adjacent tissues. Broader study findings: Most tumor T cells seemingly derive from lymph node, then expand in tumor. Compared with lymph nodes, tumors were less diverse; compared with nontumor tissue, more. Compared with basal-like, luminal-like tumors shared significantly more repertoire with nontumor tissue. Tumor T cell lymph node origin was a supported hypothesis, not proven.

TCRdb re-derived calls from the multiplex PCR reads in MiXCR, one entry per CDR3 protein. Among around 140,000 distinct CDR3 sequences listed, roughly 33% were seen once. Trimming stripped 1 base from V and 11 bases from J, with 13 bases between. There are 13 residues in the CDR3. The germline CDR1 and CDR2 sequences are SGHAT and FQNNGV. Samples came from axillary lymph nodes draining the breast cancer. The chain carries TRBV11-2 and TRBJ2-3; the D is unclear. The receptor's source is a female donor with breast cancer. Some clones in this sample may be carry-over from other donors' samples. The sequenced sample was axillary lymph node tissue. CDR3 DNA: TGTGCCAGCAGCTTAGGCCTAGACAATGAGCAGTATTTT. Protein product: CASSLGLDNEQYF.